Listed here are 24 T cell receptor beta chains from one sample, sequenced in a study of T cells in Graves' hyperthyroidism and ophthalmopathy. It was RNA transcripts that yielded the amplified TCR beta CDR3 regions. The HTBI primer set drove a first-round RT-PCR of the TCR CDR3. TCRdb passed the multiplex PCR reads through MiXCR, listing each CDR3 protein once. This table has over 500,000 distinct CDR3 sequences, around 13% appearing once. Material for sequencing was blood. The receptor source for this set is a woman aged 40 to 50 with Graves' hyperthyroidism.

At least ten counts were recorded for this clonotype. CDR3 in amino acids: CSATRDGNNYGYTF. CDR3 nucleotide sequence: TGCAGTGCCACTCGGGACGGAAACAACTATGGCTACACCTTC. The genes are TRBV20-1 and TRBJ1-2; weak D call: TRBD1 (5 bases). Trimming shortened V by 6 bases and J by 2 bases, and 16 bases separated the two germline ends. Germline CDR1 is DFQATT and CDR2 is SNEGSKA (reference sequence). CDR3 length equals 14 residues.

Ten or more counts support this clonotype. The chain combines TRBV3-1 with TRBJ2-7, with D perhaps matching TRBD2 (6 bases). This CDR3 region has 16 residues. V gave up 0 bases and J gave up 4 bases, with 16 bases separating them. Germline V gene lookup returns CDR1 LGHDT and CDR2 YNNKEL (reference sequence). In nucleotides, the CDR3 is TGTGCCAGCAGCCAAGATTTCGGGGGTCGGTGGTACGAGCAGTACTTC. Protein product: CASSQDFGGRWYEQYF.

This clonotype was seen many times. The CDR3 DNA reads TGTGCCAGCAGTTTCGAGGGAGGGGCCGCAGATACGCAGTATTTT. As protein: CASSFEGGAADTQYF. The chain carries TRBV27 and TRBJ2-3, with 7 bases that match TRBD2. Germline CDR1 MNHEY, CDR2 SMNVEV (reference sequence). The CDR3 contains 15 residues. The V gene end was trimmed by 3 bases and the J gene end by 4 bases; junction bases not matched to a gene: 7.

This clonotype was recorded a few times. The chain couples TRBV7-3 to TRBJ1-2; D may be TRBD1 (6 bases). V was clipped by 3 bases and J by 13 bases, with 15 bases between them. Germline V gene sequence: CDR1 SGHTA, CDR2 FQGTGA. The CDR3 sequence is 12 residues long. CDR3 DNA: TGTGCCAGCAGCTTTAATGGGGGCGCAAGCACCTTC. Protein product: CASSFNGGASTF.

Ten or more counts support this clonotype. The V gene is TRBV7-2, the J gene TRBJ1-2, with a tentative D call TRBD1 (5 bases). The germline gives CDR1 SGHTA, CDR2 FQGNSA. V was clipped by 5 bases and J by 8 bases, with 15 bases between them. The CDR3 covers 13 residues. This CDR3 reads CASSPQAREGYTF. CDR3 bases: TGTGCCAGCAGCCCCCAGGCCAGGGAAGGCTACACCTTC.

This clonotype was recorded at least ten times. The chain carries TRBV2 and TRBJ1-2; no definite D call. Germline V lookup: CDR1 SNHLY, CDR2 FYNNEI. The CDR3 has 13 residues. Trimming took off 2 bases at V and 7 bases at J, with 11 bases between the two ends. CDR3 sequence reads: CASSENVGIGYTF. The CDR3 DNA is TGTGCCAGCAGTGAAAATGTCGGAATTGGCTACACCTTC.

This clonotype came up many times. The genes are TRBV20-1 and TRBJ1-1, with TRBD1 matching 7 bases. The CDR3 extends over 14 amino acids. The ends lost 5 bases at V and 2 bases at J; junction bases unmatched: 8. CDR1 DFQATT and CDR2 SNEGSKA come from the germline V gene (reference sequence). Here the CDR3 DNA reads TGCAGTGCTCCCCCCGGGACAGTCAACACTGAAGCTTTCTTT. Its protein is CSAPPGTVNTEAFF.

The sample holds a few counts of this clonotype. The chain carries TRBV2 and TRBJ1-4; D is uncertain. The CDR3 totals 12 residues. Looked up from germline, CDR1 is SNHLY and CDR2 is FYNNEI. The V gene lost 3 bases and the J gene lost 8 bases, with 7 bases spanning the gap. CDR3 nucleotide sequence: TGTGCCAGCAGTGACCAAGGGGAAAAACTGTTTTTT. This codes for CASSDQGEKLFF.

This chain uses TRBV29-1 with TRBJ2-2; 7 positions match TRBD1. Germline V gives CDR1 SQVTM, CDR2 ANQGSEA. The J segment lost 3 bases and the V segment lost 1 base, leaving 5 bases of the junction unmatched. The CDR3 covers 15 residues. CDR3 in DNA: TGCAGCGTTGAAGGATTCCAGGGGGACACCGGGGAGCTGTTTTTT. This gives the protein CSVEGFQGDTGELFF.

This clonotype was picked up many times. This chain links TRBV4-2 with TRBJ2-5; weak D call: TRBD2 (5 bases). The CDR3 loop spans 16 amino acids. Germline V gene lookup returns CDR1 LGHNA and CDR2 YNFKEQ. V lost 4 bases and J lost 2, with 17 bases in between. In nucleotides, the CDR3 is TGTGCCAGCAGCCTTTCTTTCGGGGTCACTCAAGAGACCCAGTACTTC. This translates into CASSLSFGVTQETQYF.

The CDR3 bases are TGTGCCAGCTCACCACCAAATCGGGGAGGCCAAGAGACCCAGTACTTC. As protein: CASSPPNRGGQETQYF. This sequence joins TRBV18 and TRBJ2-5; D may be TRBD2 (6 bases). The CDR3 is made up of 16 amino acids. Germline V gene sequence: CDR1 KGHSH, CDR2 LQKENI. Between the trimmed V and J ends, which lost 0 bases and 1 base, there was a span of 12 bases.

A word on this clonotype: One base away lies a much larger clone, so this may be a sequencing read error. This chain connects TRBV3-1 to TRBJ2-5, with 9 bases identical to TRBD2. This CDR3 is built from 15 residues. The V gene's germline CDR1 is LGHDT and CDR2 YNNKEL (reference sequence). In nucleotides, the CDR3 is TGTGGCAGCTTCAAGGATGGTAGCGGGAGTGAGACCCAGTACTTC. Amino acid sequence: CGSFKDGSGSETQYF.

The chain couples TRBV29-1 to TRBJ1-2, with 9 bases aligning to TRBD1. With V trimmed by 6 bases and J by 4 bases, 9 bases remained unmatched. Per germline, CDR1 SQVTM and CDR2 ANQGSEA. CDR3 length equals 14 residues. Here the CDR3 reads CSVTGTGRLYGYTF. As DNA, the CDR3 is TGCAGCGTGACCGGGACAGGGCGGCTCTATGGCTACACCTTC. Complete variable domain (other parts from reference TRBV29-1 and TRBJ1-2): SAVISQKPSRDICQRGTSLTIQCQVDSQVTMMFWYRQQPGQSLTLIATANQGSEATYESGFVIDKFPISRPNLTFSTLTVSNMSPEDSSIYLCSVTGTGRLYGYTFGSGTRLTVV.

There are many counts of this clonotype. The chain joins TRBV6-1 to TRBJ2-3, with D perhaps matching TRBD1 (5 bases). V lost 8 bases, J lost 2 bases, and 14 bases lay in between. Germline loops: CDR1 MNHNS, CDR2 SASEGT. The length of the CDR3 is 14 residues. This CDR3 reads CASELGAFTDTQYF. The CDR3 nucleotides are TGTGCCAGCGAATTAGGGGCTTTCACAGATACGCAGTATTTT.

The sample holds a few counts of this clonotype. The chain has TRBV7-9 and TRBJ2-5; the D gene could be TRBD1 or TRBD2 (5 bases each). Germline V gene sequence: CDR1 SEHNR, CDR2 FQNEAQ (reference sequence). The CDR3 covers 17 residues. The V gene lost 5 bases and the J gene lost 5 bases, with 24 bases spanning the gap. The chain's CDR3 is CASSPQLGTARAETQYF. The CDR3 bases are TGTGCCAGCAGCCCGCAATTAGGGACGGCCCGTGCGGAGACCCAGTACTTC.

The V gene is TRBV18, the J gene TRBJ2-7; 7 nucleotides agree with TRBD2. From germline, CDR1 is KGHSH and CDR2 LQKENI. This CDR3 spans 16 amino acids. V was clipped by 1 base and J by 1 base; unmatched bases: 7. CDR3 bases: TGTGCCAGCTCACCACGCGCGGGAGTGTCGTCCTACGAGCAGTACTTC. Protein: CASSPRAGVSSYEQYF.

This chain joins TRBV25-1 and TRBJ2-1; D possibly corresponds to TRBD2 (5 bases). This CDR3 has 16 amino acids. CDR1 MGHDK and CDR2 SYGVNS come from the germline V gene. Trimming removed 6 bases from V and 2 bases from J, with 17 bases in between. The CDR3 sequence is CASSPGWRAPYNEQFF. In DNA form, the CDR3 reads TGTGCCAGCAGCCCCGGCTGGCGGGCCCCCTACAATGAGCAGTTCTTC.

The chain couples TRBV20-1 to TRBJ2-6; a possible D gene is TRBD1 (5 bases). V was trimmed by 5 bases and J by 3 bases, leaving 14 bases between them. The germline V gene has CDR1 DFQATT and CDR2 SNEGSKA (reference sequence). The CDR3 spans 15 residues. DNA for the CDR3: TGCAGTGCTCAACGCGGCAGGGTTGGGGCCAACGTCCTGACTTTC. Its translation: CSAQRGRVGANVLTF.

This chain uses TRBV29-1 with TRBJ2-6, with 11 bases lining up with TRBD1. The length of the CDR3 is 14 residues. Germline loops: CDR1 SQVTM, CDR2 ANQGSEA. The ends lost 6 bases at V and 3 bases at J; junction bases unmatched: 1. This CDR3 reads CSVGQGGGANVLTF. CDR3 DNA: TGCAGCGTGGGACAGGGGGGTGGGGCCAACGTCCTGACTTTC.

There are many counts of this clonotype. The rearrangement uses TRBV12-3 or TRBV12-4 and TRBJ2-2; D remains unclear. CDR3 length: 13 residues. Trimming left V 2 bases short and J 3 bases short, with 4 bases between. The CDR3 loop reads CASSLLDTGELFF. Here the CDR3 DNA reads TGTGCCAGCAGTTTACTAGACACCGGGGAGCTGTTTTTT.

This CDR3 reads CSAPGLDLYEQYF. CDR3 in DNA: TGCAGTGCTCCGGGCCTAGATCTATACGAGCAGTACTTC. V gene TRBV20-1 combines with J gene TRBJ2-7; D uncertain. CDR3 length: 13 residues. Trimming shortened V by 5 bases and J by 4 bases, and 15 bases separated the two germline ends. The germline V gene encodes CDR1 DFQATT and CDR2 SNEGSKA (reference sequence).

This chain uses TRBV28 with TRBJ1-5; 7 bases fit TRBD1. Unmatched junction bases numbered 6, after V lost 4 bases and J lost 3 bases. The CDR3 covers 15 residues. Germline V gene sequence: CDR1 MDHEN, CDR2 SYDVKM. CDR3 amino acids: CASSWGRGSNQPQHF. The CDR3 bases are TGTGCCAGCAGTTGGGGCAGGGGGTCCAATCAGCCCCAGCATTTT.

This clonotype was counted at least ten times. The V and J genes are TRBV12-3 or TRBV12-4 and TRBJ2-4, with a tentative D call TRBD1 (6 bases). The CDR3 sequence is 15 residues long. The germline V and J ends were trimmed by 5 bases and 7 bases, with 18 bases remaining between them. This chain's CDR3 is CASSPSVGAENIQYF. The CDR3 coding sequence is TGTGCCAGCAGTCCTTCGGTGGGGGCGGAGAACATTCAGTACTTC.

The chain combines TRBV5-1 with TRBJ1-5; D possibly corresponds to TRBD1 (5 bases). Germline V gene data show CDR1 as SGHRS and CDR2 as YFSETQ. V lost 0 bases, J lost 1 base, and 11 bases lay in between. This CDR3 is built from 16 residues. In nucleotides, the CDR3 is TGCGCCAGCAGCTTGGGGGTCGGGGACAGCAATCAGCCCCAGCATTTT. Translated: CASSLGVGDSNQPQHF.